This TCR beta chain was identified in a study of T and B cells in COVID-19 patients. Study-level information: Blood was sampled from COVID-19 patients who were either actively infected or recovered. Median age was approximately 35 years in the recovered cohort and around 63 years in the active-infection cohort. Nine tenths of the roughly 20 active-infection patients had comorbidities associated with unfavorable COVID-19 outcome.

CDR1 and CDR2 from the germline V gene are SGHVS and FNYEAQ. The CDR3 length is 15 residues. The V end lost 5 bases, the J end lost 6 bases, and 19 bases lay between the germline ends. TRB was amplified from about 250-500 ng of blood genomic DNA. Multiplex PCR with BIOMED2 TRB-A/B primer pools amplified TRB rearrangements. TCRdb called the multiplex PCR reads again in MiXCR, with one record for every CDR3 protein. The sample includes more than 9,000 distinct CDR3 sequences, approximately 29% of them seen just once. With regard to this clonotype: Antigen specificity is unknown.

Study-wide results and limits: In COVID-19 patients, T cell receptor beta variable and joining gene use was reportedly strongly skewed.

Sequenced material: blood. The chain couples TRBV7-6 to TRBJ1-2; possible D gene TRBD1, 5 bases. The receptor was derived from a human donor who had recovered from COVID-19. In DNA form, the CDR3 reads TGTGCCAGCAGCCCCCATATTGTAGGGGCCGATGGCTACACCTTC. Its translation is CASSPHIVGADGYTF.